Shown below are 21 T cell receptor beta chains from a single sample sequenced in a study of cytomegalovirus exposure and HLA in healthy donors. PCR involved 60 Vbeta and 13 Jbeta primers. Method: immunoSEQ multiplex PCR; TCRdb's copy keeps in-frame clones and lacks some. Of around 180,000 clones in the sample, roughly 80% were seen once. Material for sequencing was PBMCs. The receptors originated from a male donor in good health and CMV-seronegative.

The chain is built from TRBV13 and TRBJ2-2; possibly TRBD1 for D (6 bases). CDR1 PRHDT and CDR2 FYEKMQ come from the germline V gene (reference sequence). Trimming cost V 3 bases and J 6 bases, with 8 bases left between them. This CDR3 is 13 amino acids long. DNA for the CDR3: TGTGCCAGCAGCTTCGAGGGGGCCGGGGAGCTGTTTTTT. Residues: CASSFEGAGELFF. The full variable domain, completed using reference TRBV13 and TRBJ2-2, is AAGVIQSPRHLIKEKRETATLKCYPIPRHDTVYWYQQGPGQDPQFLISFYEKMQSDKGSIPDRFSAQQFSDYHSELNMSSLELGDSALYFCASSFEGAGELFFGEGSRLTVL.

This clone was seen more than once but under ten times. The CDR3 nucleotides are TGTGCCAGTAGTGTCACTCCCAACACAAGGCGAGGGACTGAAGCTTTCTTT. Residues: CASSVTPNTRRGTEAFF. The chain has TRBV19 and TRBJ1-1; no reliable D call. CDR3 size: 17 residues. Trimming pared 5 bases from V and 5 bases from J, leaving 24 bases between. From germline, CDR1 is LNHDA and CDR2 SQIVND (reference sequence).

The rearrangement uses TRBV19 and TRBJ2-1; 8 bases agree with TRBD1. The CDR3 spans 13 residues. Germline V gene sequence: CDR1 LNHDA, CDR2 SQIVND (reference sequence). The V segment lost 0 bases and the J segment 13 bases; nucleotides outside the gene matches: 5. The CDR3 DNA sequence: TGTGCCAGTAGTATAGATAGGGGACAGGTTCAGTTCTTC. Translated, it gives CASSIDRGQVQFF.

The chain uses TRBV7-3 and TRBJ2-3; TRBD1 matches at 7 bases. The germline gives CDR1 SGHTA, CDR2 FQGTGA. This CDR3 has 13 residues. V lost 4 bases to trimming and J lost 5 bases; unmatched junction nucleotides: 3. CDR3 amino acids: CASSWAGGDTQYF. CDR3 nucleotide sequence: TGTGCCAGCAGCTGGGCAGGGGGAGATACGCAGTATTTT. The full variable domain, in which reference TRBV7-3 and TRBJ2-3 provide the parts outside the CDR3, is GAGVSQTPSNKVTEKGKYVELRCDPISGHTALYWYRQSLGQGPEFLIYFQGTGAADDSGLPNDRFFAVRPEGSVSTLKIQRTERGDSAVYLCASSWAGGDTQYFGPGTRLTVL.

This chain uses TRBV7-9 with TRBJ1-2; possibly TRBD1 for D (6 bases). V was pared by 1 base and J by 8 bases, with 11 bases between. Germline V gives CDR1 SEHNR, CDR2 FQNEAQ (reference sequence). The CDR3 runs to 13 residues. CDR3 in DNA: TGTGCCAGCAGCTTAGACAGGGTCGTCGGCTACACCTTC. It specifies CASSLDRVVGYTF.

This clone was seen only a few times. The chain is built from TRBV4-1 and TRBJ2-7, with TRBD2 matching 9 bases. The V gene's germline CDR1 is MGHRA and CDR2 YSYEKL. This CDR3 spans 15 amino acids. V trimming: 5 bases; J trimming: 5 bases; junction bases outside the gene matches: 10. The CDR3 sequence: CASSAQTSGPHEQYF. CDR3 sequence (DNA): TGCGCCAGCAGCGCTCAGACTAGCGGCCCACACGAGCAGTACTTC.

J is TRBJ1-1 and V is TRBV7-3, with D perhaps matching TRBD1 (5 bases). Germline V gene sequence: CDR1 SGHTA, CDR2 FQGTGA. The germline V and J ends were trimmed by 5 bases and 6 bases, with 16 bases remaining between them. The CDR3 runs 14 residues. CDR3 coding DNA: TGTGCCAGCAGCCCCACAACAGGCGGGGCTGAAGCTTTCTTT. Residues: CASSPTTGGAEAFF.

The chain carries TRBV2 and TRBJ2-3; 11 bases are a match to TRBD2. Germline V gives CDR1 SNHLY, CDR2 FYNNEI. The V gene end was trimmed by 6 bases and the J gene end by 1 base; junction bases not matched to a gene: 9. This CDR3 has 17 residues. The CDR3 protein is CASREGSGGGGTDTQYF. The CDR3 DNA reads TGTGCCAGCAGGGAGGGTAGCGGGGGGGGAGGCACAGATACGCAGTATTTT.

The chain joins TRBV6-1 to TRBJ1-4; 7 positions match TRBD1. Trimming took 7 bases from V and 8 from J; bases not matched to a gene: 7. This CDR3 region has 13 residues. The germline CDR1 and CDR2 sequences are MNHNS and SASEGT. The CDR3 DNA is TGTGCCAGCACTCCGGGACAGAGGGAAAAACTGTTTTTT. It translates to CASTPGQREKLFF.

The rearrangement joins TRBV25-1 to TRBJ2-3, with 10 bases matching TRBD2. Germline V gene lookup returns CDR1 MGHDK and CDR2 SYGVNS. V was pared by 1 base and J by 4 bases, with 5 bases of the junction left unmatched. This CDR3 is 16 amino acids long. CDR3 amino acids: CASSESAGGGADTQYF. CDR3 nucleotide sequence: TGTGCCAGCAGTGAATCAGCGGGGGGGGGTGCAGATACGCAGTATTTT.

The chain uses TRBV5-1 and TRBJ2-7; D gene unclear. The CDR3 runs 12 residues. With 0 bases removed from V and 8 bases from J, the gap between germline ends came to 9 bases. Germline assignment: CDR1 SGHRS and CDR2 YFSETQ. The CDR3 nucleotides read TGCGCCAGCAGCTTGGACAGTACGCAGCAGTACTTC. Amino acid sequence: CASSLDSTQQYF.

This chain uses TRBV13 with TRBJ2-7; 13 nucleotides line up with TRBD2. CDR1 is PRHDT and CDR2 is FYEKMQ in the germline V gene (reference sequence). The CDR3 totals 17 residues. The V and J ends lost 0 bases and 6 bases, in that order; junction bases with no gene match: 8. The CDR3 DNA sequence: TGTGCCAGCAGCTTAGGGGTTACTAGCGGGGGGGCCTCCGAGCAGTACTTC. Translating gives CASSLGVTSGGASEQYF.

The chain employs TRBV19 and TRBJ1-5; tentative D call: TRBD1 (5 bases). Germline assignment: CDR1 LNHDA and CDR2 SQIVND (reference sequence). This CDR3 is 13 amino acids long. V was clipped by 10 bases and J by 2 bases, with 12 bases between them. The CDR3 protein is CATGGGGNQPQHF. The CDR3 bases are TGTGCCACGGGGGGAGGTGGCAATCAGCCCCAGCATTTT. Variable domain in full (rest from reference TRBV19 and TRBJ1-5): DGGITQSPKYLFRKEGQNVTLSCEQNLNHDAMYWYRQDPGQGLRLIYYSQIVNDFQKGDIAEGYSVSREKKESFPLTVTSAQKNPTAFYLCATGGGGNQPQHFGDGTRLSIL.

The J gene is TRBJ2-3, the V gene TRBV6-1; no clear D. Trimming stripped 5 bases from V and 0 bases from J, with 9 bases between. The CDR3 consists of 14 residues. The V gene's germline CDR1 is MNHNS and CDR2 SASEGT. In DNA, the CDR3 is TGTGCCAGCAGTCCTAGTACTAGCACAGATACGCAGTATTTT. This sequence encodes CASSPSTSTDTQYF.

This rearrangement joins TRBV18 to TRBJ1-4, with a weak D call TRBD1 (5 bases). The germline V gene encodes CDR1 KGHSH and CDR2 LQKENI. CDR3 length equals 16 residues. With 0 bases removed from V and 8 bases from J, the gap between germline ends came to 16 bases. In DNA, the CDR3 is TGTGCCAGCTCACCACCGACCACAAAGTGGGGCGAAAAACTGTTTTTT. Protein sequence: CASSPPTTKWGEKLFF.

The chain links TRBV11-2 to TRBJ2-3, with 14 bases aligning to TRBD2. V shed 2 bases, J shed 5 bases, and the junction held 9 bases outside the gene matches. Germline CDR1 SGHAT, CDR2 FQNNGV. The CDR3 sequence is 18 residues long. CDR3 bases: TGTGCCAGCAGCTTAAGGGGGACTAGCGGGAGAGGTGGAGATACGCAGTATTTT. Translating it yields CASSLRGTSGRGGDTQYF.

The chain has TRBV6-1 and TRBJ2-3; D is possibly TRBD2 (7 bases). The V end lost 3 bases, the J end lost 3 bases, and 16 bases lay between the germline ends. Looked up from germline, CDR1 is MNHNS and CDR2 is SASEGT. CDR3 length: 16 residues. The chain's CDR3 is CASSDRGRGGTDTQYF. The CDR3 bases are TGTGCCAGCAGTGATCGAGGGAGGGGGGGGACAGATACGCAGTATTTT.

This clone has more than one count but fewer than ten. The V call is TRBV6-4, the J call TRBJ2-7, with TRBD1 matching over 8 bases. The CDR3 consists of 15 residues. In germline, CDR1 is MRHNA, CDR2 SNTAGT. After removal of 0 bases from V and 2 bases from J, the junction contained 3 bases not matched to a gene. For the CDR3, the DNA is TGTGCCAGCAGTGACTCGACCAGGGGGCCCTACGAGCAGTACTTC. Translating it yields CASSDSTRGPYEQYF.

The chain combines TRBV29-1 with TRBJ1-3, with 10 bases lining up with TRBD1. Germline V gives CDR1 SQVTM, CDR2 ANQGSEA. Trimming at V came to 6 bases and at J to 2 bases, leaving 1 base not matched to a gene. The CDR3 runs to 13 residues. The CDR3 protein is CSVGQGAGNTIYF. Written as DNA, the CDR3 is TGCAGCGTCGGACAGGGGGCTGGAAACACCATATATTTT.

The rearrangement uses TRBV30 and TRBJ2-7, with 8 bases fitting TRBD1. The V gene end was trimmed by 1 base and the J gene end by 5 bases; junction bases not matched to a gene: 10. Germline CDR1 GTSNPN, CDR2 SVGIG (reference sequence). This CDR3 spans 15 amino acids. This CDR3 is CAWSGDRLSSDEQYF. The CDR3 DNA sequence: TGTGCCTGGAGTGGGGACAGGCTAAGTAGCGACGAGCAGTACTTC. The whole variable domain, filled in from reference TRBV30 and TRBJ2-7, reads SQTIHQWPATLVQPVGSPLSLECTVEGTSNPNLYWYRQAAGRGLQLLFYSVGIGQISSEVPQNLSASRPQDRQFILSSKKLLLSDSGFYLCAWSGDRLSSDEQYFGPGTRLTVT.

This chain joins TRBV29-1 and TRBJ1-4, with 11 bases that match TRBD1. CDR1 is SQVTM and CDR2 is ANQGSEA in the germline V gene. The CDR3 totals 14 residues. V lost 4 bases and J lost 8; bases outside the gene matches: 6. The CDR3 DNA follows: TGCAGCGTTGTAATTGGGACAGGGGGAGAAAAACTGTTTTTT. Protein product: CSVVIGTGGEKLFF.